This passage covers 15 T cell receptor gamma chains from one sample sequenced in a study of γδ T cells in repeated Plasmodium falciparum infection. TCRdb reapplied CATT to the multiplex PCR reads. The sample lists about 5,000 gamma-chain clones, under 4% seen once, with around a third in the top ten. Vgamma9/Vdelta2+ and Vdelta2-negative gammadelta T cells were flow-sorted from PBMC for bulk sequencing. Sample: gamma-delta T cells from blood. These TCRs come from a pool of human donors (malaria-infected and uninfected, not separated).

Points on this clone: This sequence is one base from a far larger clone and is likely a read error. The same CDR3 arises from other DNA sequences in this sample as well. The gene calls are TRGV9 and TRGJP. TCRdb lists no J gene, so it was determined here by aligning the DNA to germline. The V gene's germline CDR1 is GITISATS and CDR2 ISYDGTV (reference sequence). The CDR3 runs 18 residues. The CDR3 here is CALWEVQGRELGKKIKVF. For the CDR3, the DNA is TGTGCCTTGTGGGAGGTGCAGGGGAGAGAGTTGGGCAAGAAAATCAAGGTATTT.

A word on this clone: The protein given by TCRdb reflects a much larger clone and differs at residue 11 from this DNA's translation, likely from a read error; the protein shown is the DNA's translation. The chain's CDR3 is CALWEGQLGKRIKVF. CDR3 coding DNA: TGTGCCTTGTGGGAGGGTCAGTTGGGCAAAAGAATCAAGGTATTT. The gene calls are TRGV9 and TRGJP. The CDR3 is 15 residues long. Germline V CDR1 and CDR2: GITISATS, ISYDGTV (reference sequence).

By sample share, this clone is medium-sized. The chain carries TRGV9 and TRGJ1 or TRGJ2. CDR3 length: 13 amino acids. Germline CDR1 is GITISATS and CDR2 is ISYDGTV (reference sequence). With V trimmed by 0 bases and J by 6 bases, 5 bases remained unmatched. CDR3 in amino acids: CALWEVQGYKKLF. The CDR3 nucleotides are TGTGCCTTGTGGGAGGTGCAAGGTTATAAGAAACTCTTT.

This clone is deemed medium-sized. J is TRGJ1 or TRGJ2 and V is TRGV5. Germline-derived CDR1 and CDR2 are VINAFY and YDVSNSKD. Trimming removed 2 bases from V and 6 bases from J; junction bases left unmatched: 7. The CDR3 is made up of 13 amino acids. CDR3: CATWDKKCYKKLF. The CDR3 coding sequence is TGTGCCACCTGGGACAAAAAGTGTTATAAGAAACTCTTT.

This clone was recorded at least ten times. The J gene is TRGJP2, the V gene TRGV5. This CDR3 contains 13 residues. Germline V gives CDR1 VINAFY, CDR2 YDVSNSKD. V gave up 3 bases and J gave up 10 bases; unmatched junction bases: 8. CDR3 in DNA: TGTGCCACCTGGGACCCACTCGGTTGGATCAAGACGTTT. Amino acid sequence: CATWDPLGWIKTF.

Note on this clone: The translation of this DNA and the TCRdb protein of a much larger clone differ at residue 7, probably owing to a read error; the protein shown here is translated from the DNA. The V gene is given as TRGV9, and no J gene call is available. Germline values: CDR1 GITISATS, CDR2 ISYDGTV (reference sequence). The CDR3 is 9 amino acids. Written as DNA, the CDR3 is TGTGCCTTGACATGTGAGGAACTCTTT. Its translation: CALTCEELF.

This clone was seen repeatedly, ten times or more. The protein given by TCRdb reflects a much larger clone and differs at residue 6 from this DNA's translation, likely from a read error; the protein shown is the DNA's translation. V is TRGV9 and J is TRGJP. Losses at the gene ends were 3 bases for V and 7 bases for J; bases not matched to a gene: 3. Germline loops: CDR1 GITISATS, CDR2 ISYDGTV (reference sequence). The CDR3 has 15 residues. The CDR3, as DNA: TGTGCCTTGTGGGAGTCGGAGTTGGGCAAAAAAATCAAGGTATTT. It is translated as CALWESELGKKIKVF.

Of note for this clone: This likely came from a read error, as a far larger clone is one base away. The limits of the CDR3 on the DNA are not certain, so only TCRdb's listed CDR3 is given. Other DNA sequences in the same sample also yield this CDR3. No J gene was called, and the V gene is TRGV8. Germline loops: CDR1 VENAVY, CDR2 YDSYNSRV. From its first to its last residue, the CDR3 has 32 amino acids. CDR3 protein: CATWDGDFIIRNSLAVEQHLLSQVSIGRIQHF.

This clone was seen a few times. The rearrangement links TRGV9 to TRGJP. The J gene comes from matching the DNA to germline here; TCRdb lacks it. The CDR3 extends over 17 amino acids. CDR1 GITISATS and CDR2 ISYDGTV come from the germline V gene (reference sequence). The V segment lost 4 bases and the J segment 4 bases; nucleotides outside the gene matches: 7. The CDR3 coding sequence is TGTGCCTTGTGGGAAGAAAGTCAAGAGTTGGGCAAAAAAATCAAGGTATTT. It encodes CALWEESQELGKKIKVF.

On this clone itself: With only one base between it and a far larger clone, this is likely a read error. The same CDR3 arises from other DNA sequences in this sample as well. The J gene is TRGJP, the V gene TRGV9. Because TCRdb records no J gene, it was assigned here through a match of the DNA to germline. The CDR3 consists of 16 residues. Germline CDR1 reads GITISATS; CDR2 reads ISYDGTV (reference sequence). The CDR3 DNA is TGTGCCCTGTGGGAAAGCGGTGAGTTGGGCAAAAAAATCAAGGTATTT. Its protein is CALWESGELGKKIKVF.

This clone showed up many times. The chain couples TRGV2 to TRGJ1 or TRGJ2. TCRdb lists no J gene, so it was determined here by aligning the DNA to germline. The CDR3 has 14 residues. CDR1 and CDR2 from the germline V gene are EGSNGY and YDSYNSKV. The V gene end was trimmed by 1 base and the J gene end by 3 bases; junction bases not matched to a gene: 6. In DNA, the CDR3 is TGTGCCACCTGGGACGGCGTGTTTTATTATAAGAAACTCTTT. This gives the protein CATWDGVFYYKKLF.

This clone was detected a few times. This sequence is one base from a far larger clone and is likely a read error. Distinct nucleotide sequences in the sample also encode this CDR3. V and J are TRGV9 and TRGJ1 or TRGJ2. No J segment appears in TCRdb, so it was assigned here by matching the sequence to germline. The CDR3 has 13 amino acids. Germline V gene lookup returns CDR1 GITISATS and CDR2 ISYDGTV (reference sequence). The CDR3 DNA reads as TGTGCTTTGTGGGAGGTTATTTATTATAAGAAACTCTTT. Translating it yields CALWEVIYYKKLF.

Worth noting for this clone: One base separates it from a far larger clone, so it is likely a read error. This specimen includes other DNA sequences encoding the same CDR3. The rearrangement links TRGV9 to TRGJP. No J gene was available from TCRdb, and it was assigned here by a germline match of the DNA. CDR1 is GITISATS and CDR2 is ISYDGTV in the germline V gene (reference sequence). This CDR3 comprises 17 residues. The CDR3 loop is CALWEVHAELGKKIKVF. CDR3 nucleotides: TGTGCCTTGTGGGAGGTGCACGCGGAGTTGGGCAAAAAGATCAAGGTATTT.

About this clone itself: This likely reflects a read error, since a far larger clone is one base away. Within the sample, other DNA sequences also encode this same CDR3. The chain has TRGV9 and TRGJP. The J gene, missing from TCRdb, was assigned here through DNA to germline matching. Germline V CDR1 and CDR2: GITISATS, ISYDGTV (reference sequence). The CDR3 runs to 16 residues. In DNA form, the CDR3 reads TGTGCCTTGTGGGAGGTATCAGAGTTGGGCAAAAAGATCAAGGTATTT. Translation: CALWEVSELGKKIKVF.

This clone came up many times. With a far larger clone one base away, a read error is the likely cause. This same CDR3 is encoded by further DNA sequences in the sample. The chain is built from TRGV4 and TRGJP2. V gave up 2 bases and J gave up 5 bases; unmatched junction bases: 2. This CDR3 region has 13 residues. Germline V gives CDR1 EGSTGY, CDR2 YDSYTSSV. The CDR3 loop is CATWDASDWIKTF. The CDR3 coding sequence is TGTGCCACCTGGGATGCCAGTGATTGGATCAAGACGTTT.